This T cell receptor (beta chain) was obtained from a study of CD8+CD57+ T cells in acquired aplastic anemia. This CDR3 region has 13 residues. V was pared by 6 bases and J by 8 bases, with 14 bases between. From germline, CDR1 is ENHRY and CDR2 SYGVKD. The patients chosen for sequencing had shown expansion of CD8+CD57+ cells (detected by flow cytometry). Both TCR beta VDJ combination and CDR3 sequence profiling were carried out. Genomic DNA was the template for this profiling. In TCRdb, the reads were re-called with MiXCR into one record per CDR3 protein. The profile shows 150,000 to 200,000 distinct CDR3 sequences, around 50% of them singletons. This clonotype was observed a handful of times.

V gene TRBV10-3 combines with J gene TRBJ2-1; possible D gene TRBD2, 5 bases. The sequence derives from a human donor with aplastic anemia. The sample was sorted CD4+, CD8+, or CD8+CD57+ T cells (not recorded which) from PBMCs. In nucleotides, the CDR3 is TGTGCCATCAGAACCAGCGGACCGGATGAGCAGTTCTTC. Its protein is CAIRTSGPDEQFF.